Listed below are T cell receptor beta chains from one sample, sequenced in a study of molecular identifiers for immune sequencing clone quantification. In TCRdb, the PCR reads were re-called with MiXCR into one record per CDR3 protein. The sample holds over 300,000 distinct CDR3 sequences; 24% are singletons and the top ten take about 0.7%. Material: naive CD8+ T cells from blood, with Jurkat cell RNA spiked in. These receptors were obtained from a human donor in good health. Some libraries in this study had Jurkat cell RNA spiked in. Both conserved end residues are part of each CDR3. The D gene is left open where the match is weak. Clone size, where shown, is once, few, many, or a class for clones that have expanded.

d_gene: NA; v_gene: TRBV11-2; abundance: few; j_gene: TRBJ2-5; CDR3aa: CASRNQDFQETQYF; CDR3nt: TGTGCCAGCAGAAATCAGGACTTCCAAGAGACCCAGTACTTC
d_gene: NA; v_gene: TRBV12-3/TRBV12-4; abundance: NA; j_gene: TRBJ2-2; CDR3aa: CASSLFRGPGELFF; CDR3nt: TGTGCCAGCAGTTTATTCCGAGGGCCCGGGGAGCTGTTTTTT
d_gene: NA; v_gene: TRBV6-5; abundance: many; j_gene: TRBJ1-2; CDR3aa: CASSPVNYYGYTF; CDR3nt: TGTGCCAGCAGCCCCGTTAACTACTATGGCTACACCTTC
d_gene: TRBD2; v_gene: TRBV9; abundance: few; j_gene: TRBJ2-1; CDR3aa: CASSVGAAGVTYNEQFF; CDR3nt: TGTGCCAGCAGCGTAGGTGCAGCGGGAGTAACCTACAATGAGCAGTTCTTC
d_gene: NA; v_gene: TRBV10-3; abundance: few; j_gene: TRBJ2-7; CDR3aa: CAISYSLDSREQYF; CDR3nt: TGTGCCATCAGTTATTCGTTGGACAGCCGCGAGCAGTACTTC
d_gene: TRBD1; v_gene: TRBV20-1; abundance: many; j_gene: TRBJ2-7; CDR3aa: CSARRDSSYEQYF; CDR3nt: TGCAGTGCTAGAAGGGACAGCTCCTACGAGCAGTACTTC
d_gene: TRBD2; v_gene: TRBV7-7; abundance: NA; j_gene: TRBJ2-1; CDR3aa: CASCRLAECGDEQFF; CDR3nt: TGTGCTAGCTGTCGACTAGCGGAGTGCGGAGATGAGCAGTTCTTC
d_gene: NA; v_gene: TRBV29-1; abundance: NA; j_gene: TRBJ1-2; CDR3aa: CSVVRRDYGYTF; CDR3nt: TGCAGCGTTGTTCGGAGGGACTATGGCTACACCTTC
d_gene: NA; v_gene: TRBV6-6; abundance: many; j_gene: TRBJ1-5; CDR3aa: CASSYEGIIEPQHF; CDR3nt: TGTGCCAGCAGTTACGAAGGTATAATCGAGCCCCAGCATTTT
d_gene: TRBD1; v_gene: TRBV14; abundance: many; j_gene: TRBJ2-1; CDR3aa: CAGSPRDRGLHEQFF; CDR3nt: TGTGCCGGCAGCCCTCGGGACAGGGGTTTACATGAGCAGTTCTTC
d_gene: TRBD2; v_gene: TRBV29-1; abundance: many; j_gene: TRBJ2-2; CDR3aa: CSVGLAGGTGELFF; CDR3nt: TGCAGCGTCGGACTAGCGGGAGGCACCGGGGAGCTGTTTTTT
d_gene: TRBD2; v_gene: TRBV28; abundance: NA; j_gene: TRBJ2-7; CDR3aa: CASSAGTSGGRFFPLAQSF; CDR3nt: TGTGCCAGCAGCGCAGGGACTAGCGGGGGGCGCTTCTTCCCCCTGGCGCAGTCCTTC
d_gene: NA; v_gene: TRBV5-1; abundance: NA; j_gene: TRBJ1-1; CDR3aa: CASSPESRDIFMNTEAFF; CDR3nt: TGCGCCAGCAGCCCGGAGTCCCGGGACATCTTTATGAACACTGAAGCTTTCTTT
d_gene: NA; v_gene: TRBV14; abundance: NA; j_gene: TRBJ2-1; CDR3aa: CASSQEIEGYNEQFF; CDR3nt: TGTGCCAGCAGCCAAGAAATCGAGGGATACAATGAGCAGTTCTTC
d_gene: NA; v_gene: TRBV7-8; abundance: many; j_gene: TRBJ1-1; CDR3aa: CASSLGGRNTEAFF; CDR3nt: TGTGCCAGCAGCTTAGGTGGGAGGAACACTGAAGCTTTCTTT
d_gene: NA; v_gene: TRBV11-2; abundance: few; j_gene: TRBJ2-7; CDR3aa: CASSLVQGEQYF; CDR3nt: TGTGCCAGCAGCTTAGTACAGGGCGAGCAGTACTTC
d_gene: TRBD2; v_gene: TRBV28; abundance: few; j_gene: TRBJ2-7; CDR3aa: CASSWTSVYEQYF; CDR3nt: TGTGCCAGCAGTTGGACTAGCGTCTACGAGCAGTACTTC
d_gene: NA; v_gene: TRBV14; abundance: NA; j_gene: TRBJ2-5; CDR3aa: CASSPTYDGRQETQYF; CDR3nt: TGTGCCAGCAGCCCTACCTACGACGGGAGACAAGAGACCCAGTACTTC
d_gene: NA; v_gene: TRBV27; abundance: NA; j_gene: TRBJ2-7; CDR3aa: CASSPLPLTWSGPRYGSSYEQYF; CDR3nt: TGTGCCAGCAGTCCACTACCTTTGACATGGTCCGGCCCCCGGTACGGGAGCTCCTACGAGCAGTACTTC
d_gene: TRBD1; v_gene: TRBV5-1; abundance: NA; j_gene: TRBJ2-7; CDR3aa: CASRRDRGFSSYEQYF; CDR3nt: TGCGCCAGCAGGCGGGACAGGGGCTTCTCCTCCTACGAGCAGTACTTC
d_gene: NA; v_gene: TRBV11-2; abundance: NA; j_gene: TRBJ1-1; CDR3aa: CASSFWAGTEAFF; CDR3nt: TGTGCCAGCAGCTTCTGGGCAGGCACTGAAGCTTTCTTT
d_gene: NA; v_gene: TRBV7-9; abundance: NA; j_gene: TRBJ1-4; CDR3aa: CASSPGGDKLFF; CDR3nt: TGTGCCAGCAGTCCCGGCGGGGATAAACTGTTTTTT
d_gene: NA; v_gene: TRBV4-2; abundance: many; j_gene: TRBJ2-7; CDR3aa: CASSPGTGEYEQYF; CDR3nt: TGTGCCAGCAGCCCCGGGACTGGAGAGTACGAGCAGTACTTC
d_gene: TRBD1; v_gene: TRBV2; abundance: NA; j_gene: TRBJ1-3; CDR3aa: CASSDTGTGASGNTIYF; CDR3nt: TGTGCCAGCAGTGATACCGGGACAGGGGCATCTGGAAACACCATATATTTT
d_gene: NA; v_gene: TRBV7-9; abundance: NA; j_gene: TRBJ2-3; CDR3aa: CASSLTTGAAEDTQYF; CDR3nt: TGTGCTAGCAGCTTAACCACGGGGGCGGCCGAAGATACGCAGTATTTT
d_gene: TRBD2; v_gene: TRBV4-3; abundance: NA; j_gene: TRBJ2-1; CDR3aa: CVSSQDPSGITNEQFF; CDR3nt: TGCGTCAGCAGCCAGGACCCTAGCGGGATCACCAATGAGCAGTTCTTC
d_gene: NA; v_gene: TRBV3-1; abundance: NA; j_gene: TRBJ2-6; CDR3aa: CASSPLRGANVLTF; CDR3nt: TGTGCCAGCAGCCCCCTCCGGGGGGCCAACGTCCTGACTTTC
d_gene: NA; v_gene: TRBV4-3; abundance: many; j_gene: TRBJ2-7; CDR3aa: CASSLGETYEQYF; CDR3nt: TGCGCCAGCAGCTTGGGGGAGACCTACGAGCAGTACTTC
d_gene: TRBD2; v_gene: TRBV9; abundance: NA; j_gene: TRBJ2-3; CDR3aa: CASSVGETSGATDTQYF; CDR3nt: TGTGCCAGCAGCGTAGGAGAAACTAGCGGGGCCACAGATACGCAGTATTTT
d_gene: NA; v_gene: TRBV19; abundance: NA; j_gene: TRBJ1-1; CDR3aa: CASSISTGNTEAFF; CDR3nt: TGTGCCAGTAGTATAAGTACGGGTAACACTGAAGCTTTCTTT
d_gene: NA; v_gene: TRBV11-2; abundance: NA; j_gene: TRBJ2-5; CDR3aa: CASSPNRGAFETQYF; CDR3nt: TGTGCCAGCAGCCCAAATCGGGGGGCGTTTGAGACCCAGTACTTC